This T cell receptor beta chain was retrieved from a study of shared clonotypes between healthy human individuals. In regard to this clone: It is likely a read error, because the conserved phenylalanine at the end of the CDR3 is missing. The DNA is omitted, as the CDR3 cannot be located on it reliably, and the CDR3 follows TCRdb's listing.

Data came from immunoSEQ multiplex PCR; TCRdb stores just in-frame clones and leaves some out. Seen here are about 2.3 million clones, less than 95% observed once, and the top ten hold around 0.4%. 16 amino acids form the CDR3, both terminal residues included. The germline V gene encodes CDR1 SGHRS and CDR2 YFSETQ. This chain connects TRBV5-1 to TRBJ2-7; TRBD1, the table's D call, was not compared with the DNA. Material for sequencing was naive CD4+ T cells from PBMCs. Specified subset: CD45RA+ positively selected. The clonotype was recovered from a man younger than 35 in good health. Some clones in this sample may be carry-over from other donors' samples. The CDR3 region is CASPGTGILSFTSMGY.